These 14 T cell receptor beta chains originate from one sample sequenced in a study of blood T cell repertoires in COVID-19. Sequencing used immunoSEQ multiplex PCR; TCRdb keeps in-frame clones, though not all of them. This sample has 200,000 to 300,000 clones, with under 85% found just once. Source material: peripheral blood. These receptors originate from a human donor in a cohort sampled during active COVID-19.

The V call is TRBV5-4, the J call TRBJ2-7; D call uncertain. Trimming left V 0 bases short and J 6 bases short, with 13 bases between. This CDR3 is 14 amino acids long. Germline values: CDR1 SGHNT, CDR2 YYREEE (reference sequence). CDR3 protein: CASSLDAIRSEQYF. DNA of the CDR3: TGTGCCAGCAGCTTGGACGCTATTCGGTCCGAGCAGTACTTC.

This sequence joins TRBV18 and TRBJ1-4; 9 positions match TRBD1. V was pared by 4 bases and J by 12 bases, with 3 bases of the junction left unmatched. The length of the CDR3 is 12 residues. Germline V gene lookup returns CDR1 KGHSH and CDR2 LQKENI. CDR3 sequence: CASSRDRAELFF. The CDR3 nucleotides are TGTGCCAGCTCACGGGACAGGGCGGAACTGTTTTTT.

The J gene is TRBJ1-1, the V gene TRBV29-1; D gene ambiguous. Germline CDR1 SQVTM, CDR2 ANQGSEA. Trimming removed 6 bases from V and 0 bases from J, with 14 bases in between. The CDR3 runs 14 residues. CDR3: CSVVLGLLNTEAFF. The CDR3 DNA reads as TGCAGCGTCGTCCTAGGACTCCTGAACACTGAAGCTTTCTTT.

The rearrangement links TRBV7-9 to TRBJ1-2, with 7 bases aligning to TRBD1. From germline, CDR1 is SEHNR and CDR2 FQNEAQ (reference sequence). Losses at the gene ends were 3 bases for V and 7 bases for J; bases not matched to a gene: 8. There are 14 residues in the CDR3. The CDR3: CASSFLQGVAGYTF. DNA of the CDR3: TGTGCCAGCAGCTTTCTCCAGGGGGTAGCTGGCTACACCTTC.

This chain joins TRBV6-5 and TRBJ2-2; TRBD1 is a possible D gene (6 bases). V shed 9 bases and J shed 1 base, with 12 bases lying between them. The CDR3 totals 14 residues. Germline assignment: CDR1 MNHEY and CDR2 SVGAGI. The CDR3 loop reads CASSMTGNTGELFF. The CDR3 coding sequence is TGTGCCAGTAGTATGACAGGGAACACCGGGGAGCTGTTTTTT.

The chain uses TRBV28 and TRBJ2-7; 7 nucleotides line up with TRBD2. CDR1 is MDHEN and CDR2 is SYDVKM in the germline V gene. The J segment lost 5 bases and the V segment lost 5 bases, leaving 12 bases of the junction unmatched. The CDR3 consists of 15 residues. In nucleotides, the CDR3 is TGTGCCAGCAGTACCCCAGCGGGGTCTTCACACGAGCAGTACTTC. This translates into CASSTPAGSSHEQYF.

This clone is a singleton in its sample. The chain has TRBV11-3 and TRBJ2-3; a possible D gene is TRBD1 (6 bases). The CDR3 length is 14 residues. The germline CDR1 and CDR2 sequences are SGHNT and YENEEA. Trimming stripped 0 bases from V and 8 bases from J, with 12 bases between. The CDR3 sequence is CASSLDDGRGTQYF. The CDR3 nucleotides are TGTGCCAGCAGCTTAGACGACGGCAGGGGTACGCAGTATTTT.

The CDR3 bases are TGTGCCAGCAACGTAGTCCCCCGCACAGATACGCAGTATTTT. Protein sequence: CASNVVPRTDTQYF. The chain joins TRBV21-1 to TRBJ2-3; no check of the table's D call, TRBD2, against the DNA was made. TRBV21-1 is shown as a pseudogene. The length of the CDR3 is 14 residues.

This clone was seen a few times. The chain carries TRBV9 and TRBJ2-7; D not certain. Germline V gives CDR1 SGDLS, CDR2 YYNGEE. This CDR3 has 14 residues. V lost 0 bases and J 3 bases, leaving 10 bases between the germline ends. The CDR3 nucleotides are TGTGCCAGCAGCGTAGCCCAGGATGGCTACGAGCAGTACTTC. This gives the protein CASSVAQDGYEQYF.

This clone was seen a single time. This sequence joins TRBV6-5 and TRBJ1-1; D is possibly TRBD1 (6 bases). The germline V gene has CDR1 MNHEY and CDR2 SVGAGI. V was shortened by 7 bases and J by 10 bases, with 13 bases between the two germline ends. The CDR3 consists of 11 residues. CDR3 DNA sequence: TGTGCCAGCAATTTAGGGGGTTCAGCTTTCTTT. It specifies CASNLGGSAFF.

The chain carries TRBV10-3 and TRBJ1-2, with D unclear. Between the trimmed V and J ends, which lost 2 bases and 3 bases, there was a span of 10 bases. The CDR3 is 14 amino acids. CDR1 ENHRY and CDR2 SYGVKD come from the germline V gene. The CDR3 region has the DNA TGTGCCATCAGTGAGAGTTGGCAAGACTATGGCTACACCTTC. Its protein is CAISESWQDYGYTF.

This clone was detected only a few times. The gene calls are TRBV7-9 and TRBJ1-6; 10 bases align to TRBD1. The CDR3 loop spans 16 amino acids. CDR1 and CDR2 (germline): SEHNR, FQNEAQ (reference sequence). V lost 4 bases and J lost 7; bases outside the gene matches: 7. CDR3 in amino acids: CASSSHRDRGNSPLHF. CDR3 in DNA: TGTGCCAGCAGCTCCCATCGGGACAGGGGAAATTCACCCCTCCACTTT.

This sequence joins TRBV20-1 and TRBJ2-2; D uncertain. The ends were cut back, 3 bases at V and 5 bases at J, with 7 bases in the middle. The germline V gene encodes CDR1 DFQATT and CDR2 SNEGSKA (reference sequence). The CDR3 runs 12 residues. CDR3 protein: CSASNLTGELFF. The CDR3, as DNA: TGCAGTGCTAGTAATCTTACCGGGGAGCTGTTTTTT.

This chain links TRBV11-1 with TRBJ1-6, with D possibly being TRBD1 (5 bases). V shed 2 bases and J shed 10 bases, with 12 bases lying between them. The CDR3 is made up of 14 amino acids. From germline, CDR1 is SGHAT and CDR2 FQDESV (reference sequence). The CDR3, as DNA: TGTGCCAGCAGCTTATTATCGGGGGAGTCACCCCTCCACTTT. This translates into CASSLLSGESPLHF.